Included here is one T cell receptor (beta chain) sequence, with context. What this receptor recognizes is not known. The input lacks base qualities; no much larger clone sits a single base away. In total, approximately 610 healthy bone marrow donors made up the cohort. Cohort members were all nominally healthy when sampled, although unrecorded immune exposures were likely present. The donor was CMV seropositive and belonged to the group of 250 to 300 seropositive cohort members. A peripheral blood sample was provided by each donor, and peripheral blood mononuclear cells were used for TCR beta sequencing. The Qiagen DNeasy Blood Extraction Kit was used to extract genomic DNA from the blood cell samples. The receptor library was made with the immunoSEQ multiplex PCR assay. For the multiplex PCR, a mixture combining 60 forward primers for TCR Vbeta segments and 13 reverse primers for TCR Jbeta segments was used. The CDR3 region of rearranged TCR beta genes was amplified from genomic DNA with a multiplex PCR assay. On the Illumina HiSeq System, the amplified TCR beta libraries were sequenced as 87-base-pair reads. Under the source paper's analysis protocol: Across the roughly 600 repertoires, a later analysis counted around 80 million unique TCR beta chains, 9 million to 14 million of which were shared by at least two donors. To remove PCR and sequencing errors, raw reads were error-corrected and collapsed into unique sequences using a nearest-neighbor algorithm that merged closely related sequences. CDR3 sequences were aligned to IMGT reference sequences to assign V, D and J gene segments. Each retained sequence needed at least a six-nucleotide match to both a V gene segment and a J gene segment. Rearrangements were classified as productive when the CDR3 lacked stop codons and remained in frame with V and J, and all other rearrangements were classified as non-productive. Following IMGT convention, CDR3 was defined as the stretch from the second conserved V-encoded cysteine to the conserved J-encoded phenylalanine. Sequences without an unambiguous match to a single V gene segment were excluded from the earlier analysis of a few hundred of the donors. In an earlier analysis of some 590 of the donors, a V segment was called functional when productive rearrangements were above 56.7%, and segregating when the standard deviation between donors exceeded 5%. To diagnose cytomegalovirus status from the catalog of TCR beta chain sequences, a statistical classification framework was built. In a later analysis, V and J genes were assigned by comparing TCR nucleotide sequences against IMGT/GENE-DB human TR gene sequences. A later analysis assigned CDR3 sequences and most-parsimonious VDJ recombination scenarios with the TCRdist pipeline. In a later analysis, each TCR beta chain was defined by its CDR3 amino acid sequence together with its V-gene family, and reads lacking a unique V-gene family were excluded. A later analysis removed 600 or so highly shared, low-generation-probability nucleotide sequences to deal with suspected cross-contamination and a sequencing artifact. For each public chain, a later analysis derived a clonal expansion index from normalized ranks of inferred template counts within each repertoire. In a later analysis, generation probabilities were computed using a VDJ recombination model fitted to out-of-frame rearrangements, and the results were checked against IGoR. In a later analysis, hypergeometric tests were used to score TCR-TCR, TCR-HLA and TCR-CMV co-occurrence, with a repertoire-size bias correction applied to TCR pairs. In a later analysis, false discovery rates were estimated by permuting HLA or CMV assignments 20 times. In a later analysis, co-occurring TCRs were grouped using DBSCAN, and TCRdist sequence similarity was added for clustering within HLA-allele-positive subsets. Co-occurrence clustering excluded repertoires with fewer than 30,000 or more than 120,000 public chains, plus five with anomalous nucleotide sharing. TCRdb took this table from immuneACCESS and kept in-frame rearrangements with V and J called. Such tables lack part of the clones; where checked against another copy, unresolved V genes explain under half of the gap, and the rest is unexplained. V and J calls and clone size are copied from that table; D and trimming were computed from the DNA. Recorded for this sample are some 140,000 clones; nearly 80% of them occurred a single time. Around 13% of the sample belongs to the ten largest clones.

Measured from the cysteine to the phenylalanine, the CDR3 is 16 residues long. Only CDR3 DNA is held: 48 bases, read in frame from base 1. The germline V gene yields SGDLS for CDR1 and YYNGEE for CDR2. Clipping removes 3 bases from V and 8 bases from J, with 12 as the unmatched junction base count. The source of the sample is a study of cytomegalovirus exposure and HLA in healthy donors (TCRdb year 2017). Study-level background: An earlier analysis of roughly 500 of the donors reported about 280 Gb of sequence data and 100 million to 120 million unique TCR beta sequences obtained from 180 million or so T cells. An early release covering roughly 580 HLA-typed donors comprised 250 to 350 gigabases of sequencing data and 85 million to 100 million unique TCR sequences. The genetic ancestry cluster associated with self-reported Caucasian donors included approximately 85% of the 398 genotyped donors. The aim of the study was to test whether cataloging public T cell receptors could identify signatures of past pathogen exposure. The T cell repertoires of 666 subjects were profiled by immunosequencing and related to cytomegalovirus serostatus. Besides the first cohort of roughly 660 subjects, a separate validation cohort made up of over 100 different subjects was used. The study combined high-throughput TCR immunosequencing, statistical association of individual TCRs with disease status, and machine learning to predict cytomegalovirus infection status. In a later analysis, previously published TCR beta repertoires from 666 donors were re-analyzed and high-resolution HLA genotyping was added so that TCR occurrence patterns could be studied. The later analysis used no new phenotypic data to find candidate immune exposures, relying instead on TCR beta sequences and their occurrence across donors. An earlier analysis of some 600 of the donors applied high-throughput TCR beta sequencing to assess whether each TCR beta V gene segment acted as functional or pseudogenic. Donor age, sex, ethnicity and CMV serostatus were collected together with the repertoire data. Genome-wide SNP genotypes for about three fifths of the roughly 700 donors were used in a later genetic analysis, which treated that subset as a discovery cohort. Every discovery cohort repertoire had been produced on one sequencing platform. HLA typing included class I and class II loci at four-digit resolution. The number of typed donors differed by locus: about 620-630 for A, B, C, DRB1 and DQB1; approximately 520 for DQA1; some 590 for DPA1; and 450 to 480 for DPB1. About five DR-DQ haplotypes were treated as single units for association and clustering because of strong linkage in the cohort. Among 300 to 500 genotyped donors of the cohort, an average of approximately 240,000 unique TCR beta nucleotide sequences was sequenced per donor, of which roughly 18% were non-productive. Beyond this particular receptor, the publication reports: Because HLA typing was missing for some donors at each locus, association tests included only the typed subset. According to a later analysis, TCR association rates differed among HLA loci, with DRB1 alleles showing the most associated TCRs and HLA-C alleles showing the fewest. When HLA alleles, especially DR and DQ, strongly co-occurred, TCR associations were difficult to assign to individual alleles. A cluster of highly shared sequence variants was judged likely to represent a technical artifact of the sequencing pipeline. In a later analysis, several top co-occurrence clusters were reported to appear linked to parvovirus B19, influenza, CMV and Epstein-Barr virus. In a later genetic analysis, fewer N-insertions in productive TCRs were reported among donors in an Asian-associated ancestry cluster than the approximately 710-donor mean. Only TCR beta chains were sequenced in this cohort, and the absence of alpha or paired-chain data limited detectable features. Cytomegalovirus status was reported to be diagnosed by the classifier with high specificity and sensitivity in both the original and validation cohorts. Over 15 rarely observed V segments, including chromosome 9 orphons, were excluded from the earlier analysis of a few hundred of the donors because counts were too low. Roughly uniform sequencing depth across donors was assumed in presence/absence analyses, although this assumption may not hold. The authors suggested that the approach could potentially be generalized to other disease states and immunological phenotypes. Correlated functional status among segregating V segments might be attributable to linkage disequilibrium, but an unknown experimental factor could not be ruled out. A few of the identified cytomegalovirus-associated TCR beta chains were confirmed in vitro to be specific for cytomegalovirus antigens. Most TCR sequences were seen in very few donors, while some public TCRs were found in many individuals. A total of 150 or so TCR beta chains were listed by the study as associated with cytomegalovirus. In a later analysis, some 18,000 TCR beta sequences were associated with specific HLA alleles at a false discovery rate of 0.05. A later genetic analysis associated a missense DCLRE1C variant with V-gene and J-gene trimming of TCR beta chains, and an independent cohort replicated the association. The only immune exposure information available for the cohort was CMV serostatus. In an earlier analysis of around 600 of the donors, most TCR beta V segments were observed in productive rearrangements about 90% or about 30% of the time, broadly matching IMGT annotations. Some IMGT-functional V segments, including TRBV6-2 and TRBV6-3, could not be told apart with the 87-base-pair reads, so those segments were excluded. In a later analysis, HLA-associated TCR beta chains showed more clonal expansion and lower generation probabilities than non-associated chains that were equally common. A further reported finding was that TCR beta sequences accurately predicted the HLA-A and HLA-B alleles for most subjects in the first cohort. According to a later analysis, most CMV-associated TCR beta chains appeared to be HLA-restricted, and the HLA associations seemed to be driven largely by CMV exposure.

In this chain, TRBV9 is recombined with TRBJ2-1, with 9 middle bases fitting TRBD2. The receptor's source is a man aged 30 to 45 in good health and CMV-seropositive. Sequenced: PBMCs. The CDR3 region: CASSETRASGNHEQFF. The DNA sequence is as follows: TGTGCCAGCAGCGAGACCCGGGCTAGCGGGAACCATGAGCAGTTCTTC.